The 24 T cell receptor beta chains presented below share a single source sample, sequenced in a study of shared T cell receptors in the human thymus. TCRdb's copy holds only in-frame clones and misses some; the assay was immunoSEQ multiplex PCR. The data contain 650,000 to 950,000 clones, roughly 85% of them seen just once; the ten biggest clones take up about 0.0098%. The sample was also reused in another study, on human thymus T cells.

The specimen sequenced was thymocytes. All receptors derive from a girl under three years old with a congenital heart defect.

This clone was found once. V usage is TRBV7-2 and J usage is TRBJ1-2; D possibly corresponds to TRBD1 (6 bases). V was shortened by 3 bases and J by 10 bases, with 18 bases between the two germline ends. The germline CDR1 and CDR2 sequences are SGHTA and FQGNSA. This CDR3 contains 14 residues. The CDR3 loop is CASSLQKTGRDYTF. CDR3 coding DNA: TGTGCCAGCAGCTTGCAAAAGACAGGTCGAGACTACACCTTC.

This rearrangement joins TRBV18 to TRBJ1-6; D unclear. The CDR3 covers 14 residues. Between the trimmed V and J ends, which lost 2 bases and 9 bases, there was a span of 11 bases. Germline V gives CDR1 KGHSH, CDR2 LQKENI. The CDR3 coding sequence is TGTGCCAGCTCACCATTGAGGCGCTCTTCACCCCTCCACTTT. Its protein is CASSPLRRSSPLHF. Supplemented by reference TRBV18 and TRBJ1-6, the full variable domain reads NAGVMQNPRHLVRRRGQEARLRCSPMKGHSHVYWYRQLPEEGLKFMVYLQKENIIDESGMPKERFSAEFPKEGPSILRIQQVVRGDSAAYFCASSPLRRSSPLHFGNGTRLTVT.

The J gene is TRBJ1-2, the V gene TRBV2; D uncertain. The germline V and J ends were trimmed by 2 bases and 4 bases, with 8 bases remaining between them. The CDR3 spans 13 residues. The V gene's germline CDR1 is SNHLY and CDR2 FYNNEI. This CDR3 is CASSERHPYGYTF. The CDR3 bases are TGTGCCAGCAGTGAACGACACCCCTATGGCTACACCTTC.

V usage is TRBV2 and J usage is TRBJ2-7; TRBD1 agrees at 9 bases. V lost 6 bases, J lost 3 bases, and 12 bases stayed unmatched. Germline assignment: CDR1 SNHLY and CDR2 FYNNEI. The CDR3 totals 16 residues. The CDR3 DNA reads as TGTGCCAGCAGGGCTATCCGGGACAGGGCTATCTACGAGCAGTACTTC. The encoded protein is CASRAIRDRAIYEQYF.

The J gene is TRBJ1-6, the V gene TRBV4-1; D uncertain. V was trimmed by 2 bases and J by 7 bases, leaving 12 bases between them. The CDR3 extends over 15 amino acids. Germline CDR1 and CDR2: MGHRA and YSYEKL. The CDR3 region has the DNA TGCGCCAGCAGCCAACCCGGACTATGGAATTCACCCCTCCACTTT. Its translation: CASSQPGLWNSPLHF.

In nucleotides, the CDR3 is TGTGCCAGCTCACGGAGGGTCGGAGGCCCTAATGAAAAACTGTTTTTT. It translates to CASSRRVGGPNEKLFF. The chain uses TRBV18 and TRBJ1-4; D not resolved. V lost 4 bases and J lost 3, with 15 bases in between. Germline lookup yields CDR1 KGHSH and CDR2 LQKENI. The CDR3 length is 16 residues.

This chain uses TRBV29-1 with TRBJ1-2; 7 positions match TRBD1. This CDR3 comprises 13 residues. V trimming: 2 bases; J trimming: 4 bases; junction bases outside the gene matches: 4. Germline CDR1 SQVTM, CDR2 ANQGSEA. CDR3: CSVETGDTYGYTF. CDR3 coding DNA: TGCAGCGTTGAAACAGGGGACACCTATGGCTACACCTTC.

CDR3: CASSLWQDSNTGELFF. CDR3 nucleotides: TGTGCCAGCAGTTTATGGCAGGATTCGAACACCGGGGAGCTGTTTTTT. The chain couples TRBV28 to TRBJ2-2; no definite D call. The germline gives CDR1 MDHEN, CDR2 SYDVKM. This CDR3 comprises 16 residues. The V end lost 0 bases, the J end lost 0 bases, and 8 bases lay between the germline ends.

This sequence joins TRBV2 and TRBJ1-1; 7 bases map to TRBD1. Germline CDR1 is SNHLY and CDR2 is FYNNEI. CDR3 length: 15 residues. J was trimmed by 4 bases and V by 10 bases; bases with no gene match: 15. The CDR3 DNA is TGTGCCACCCAACAGGGGTCCCCAACCGTCACTGAAGCTTTCTTT. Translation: CATQQGSPTVTEAFF.

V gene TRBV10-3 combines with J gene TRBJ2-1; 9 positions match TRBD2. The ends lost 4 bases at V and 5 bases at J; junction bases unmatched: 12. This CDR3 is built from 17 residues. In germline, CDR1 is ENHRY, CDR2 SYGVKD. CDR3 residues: CAISGTQTSGANNEQFF. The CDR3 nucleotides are TGTGCCATCAGTGGGACCCAGACTAGCGGTGCGAACAATGAGCAGTTCTTC.

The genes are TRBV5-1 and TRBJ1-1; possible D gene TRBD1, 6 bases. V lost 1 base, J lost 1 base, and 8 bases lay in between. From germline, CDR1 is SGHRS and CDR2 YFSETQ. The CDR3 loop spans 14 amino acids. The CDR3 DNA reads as TGCGCCAGCAGCTTGAACAGGGAGAACACTGAAGCTTTCTTT. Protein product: CASSLNRENTEAFF.

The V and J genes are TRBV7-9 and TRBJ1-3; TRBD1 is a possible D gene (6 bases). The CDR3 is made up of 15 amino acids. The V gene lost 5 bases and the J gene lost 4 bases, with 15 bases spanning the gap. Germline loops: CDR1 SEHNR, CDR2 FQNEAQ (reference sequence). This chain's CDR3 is CASSLYGTSGNTIYF. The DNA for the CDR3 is TGTGCCAGCAGCCTCTACGGGACATCCGGAAACACCATATATTTT. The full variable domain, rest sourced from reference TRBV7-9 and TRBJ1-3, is DTGVSQNPRHKITKRGQNVTFRCDPISEHNRLYWYRQTLGQGPEFLTYFQNEAQLEKSRLLSDRFSAERPKGSFSTLEIQRTEQGDSAMYLCASSLYGTSGNTIYFGEGSWLTVV.

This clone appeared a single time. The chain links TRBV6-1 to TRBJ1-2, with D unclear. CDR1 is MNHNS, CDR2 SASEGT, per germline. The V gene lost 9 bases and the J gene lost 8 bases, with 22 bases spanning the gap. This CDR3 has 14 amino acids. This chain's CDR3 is CASYSLGGLKGYTF. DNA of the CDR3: TGTGCCAGTTATAGCCTGGGAGGACTCAAAGGCTACACCTTC.

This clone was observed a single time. CDR3 sequence (DNA): TGCGCCAGCAGTCGCGGCAGGGGTGTATGGACCCAGTACTTC. Translating it yields CASSRGRGVWTQYF. The V call is TRBV23-1, the J call TRBJ2-5, with a weak D call TRBD1 (6 bases). TRBV23-1 has ORF status, its function being uncertain. Between the trimmed V and J ends, which lost 4 bases and 7 bases, there was a span of 16 bases. The CDR3 sequence is 14 residues long.

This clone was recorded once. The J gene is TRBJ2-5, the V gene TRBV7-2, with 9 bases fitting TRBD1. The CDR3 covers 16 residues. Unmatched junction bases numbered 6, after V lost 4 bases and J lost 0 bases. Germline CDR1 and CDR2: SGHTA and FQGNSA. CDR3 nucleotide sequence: TGTGCCAGCAGCTCGAACCGGGACAGGGACCAAGAGACCCAGTACTTC. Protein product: CASSSNRDRDQETQYF.

The CDR3 protein is CSAPQVGYTF. In DNA form, the CDR3 reads TGCAGTGCTCCGCAGGTTGGCTACACCTTC. The chain has TRBV20-1 and TRBJ1-2; no clear D. Germline CDR1 reads DFQATT; CDR2 reads SNEGSKA (reference sequence). CDR3 length: 10 residues. V lost 5 bases to trimming and J lost 7 bases, with 8 bases between them.

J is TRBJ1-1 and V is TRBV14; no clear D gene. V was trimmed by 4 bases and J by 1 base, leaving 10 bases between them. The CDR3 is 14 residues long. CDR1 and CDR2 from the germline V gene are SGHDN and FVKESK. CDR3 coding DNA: TGTGCCAGCAGCCTGACGACAAAGAACACTGAAGCTTTCTTT. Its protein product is CASSLTTKNTEAFF.

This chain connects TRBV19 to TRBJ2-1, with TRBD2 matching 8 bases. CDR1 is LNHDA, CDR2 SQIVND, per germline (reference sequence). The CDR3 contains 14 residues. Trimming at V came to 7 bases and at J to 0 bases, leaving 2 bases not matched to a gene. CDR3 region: CASTSGSSYNEQFF. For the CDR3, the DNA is TGTGCCAGTACCAGCGGGAGCTCCTACAATGAGCAGTTCTTC.

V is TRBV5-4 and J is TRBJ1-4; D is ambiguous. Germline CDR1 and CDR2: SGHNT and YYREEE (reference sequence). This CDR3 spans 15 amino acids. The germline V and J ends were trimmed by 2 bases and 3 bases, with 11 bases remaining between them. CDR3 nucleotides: TGTGCCAGCAGCTTACGCGGTAAGCCTAATGAAAAACTGTTTTTT. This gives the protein CASSLRGKPNEKLFF.

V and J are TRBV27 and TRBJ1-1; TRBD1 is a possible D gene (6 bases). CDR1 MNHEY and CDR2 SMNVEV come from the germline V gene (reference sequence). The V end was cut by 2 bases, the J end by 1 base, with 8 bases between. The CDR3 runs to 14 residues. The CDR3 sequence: CASSLGRGNTEAFF. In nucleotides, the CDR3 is TGTGCCAGCAGTTTAGGCAGGGGGAACACTGAAGCTTTCTTT.

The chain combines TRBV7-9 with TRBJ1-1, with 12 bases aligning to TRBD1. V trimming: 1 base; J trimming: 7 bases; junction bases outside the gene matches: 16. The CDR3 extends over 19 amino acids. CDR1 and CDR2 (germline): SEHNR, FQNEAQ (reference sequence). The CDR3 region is CASSLGRLTGQGAPYEAFF. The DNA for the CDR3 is TGTGCCAGCAGCTTAGGACGTCTAACGGGACAGGGGGCTCCTTATGAAGCTTTCTTT.

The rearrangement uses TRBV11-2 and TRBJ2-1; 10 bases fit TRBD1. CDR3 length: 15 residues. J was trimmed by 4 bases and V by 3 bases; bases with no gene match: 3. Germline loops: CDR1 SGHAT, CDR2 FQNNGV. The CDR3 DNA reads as TGTGCCAGCAGCTTTCGACAGGGGGCTTACAATGAGCAGTTCTTC. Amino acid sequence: CASSFRQGAYNEQFF.

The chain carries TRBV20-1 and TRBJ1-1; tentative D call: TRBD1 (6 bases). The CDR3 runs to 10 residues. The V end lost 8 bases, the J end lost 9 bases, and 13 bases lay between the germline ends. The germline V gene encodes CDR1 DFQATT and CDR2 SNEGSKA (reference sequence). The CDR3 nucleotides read TGCAGTCCCCAACAGGGAAAAGCTTTCTTT. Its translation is CSPQQGKAFF.

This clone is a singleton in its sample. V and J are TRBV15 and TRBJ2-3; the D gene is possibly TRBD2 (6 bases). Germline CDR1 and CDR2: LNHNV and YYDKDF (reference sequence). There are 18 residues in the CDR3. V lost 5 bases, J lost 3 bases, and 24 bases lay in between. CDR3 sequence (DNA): TGTGCCACCAGCGATAAAGGTGGAGGGACGTTTGGTACAGATACGCAGTATTTT. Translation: CATSDKGGGTFGTDTQYF.